One and the same sample provided the 20 T cell receptor beta chains below, sequenced in a study of shared clonotypes between healthy human individuals (dated by TCRdb to about 2020). The library was produced with the immunoSEQ multiplex PCR assay. In TCRdb, the immuneACCESS table is reduced to in-frame sequences with V and J assigned. These tables do not hold every clone; where another copy was compared, an unresolved V gene accounts for under half, and the others remain unexplained. In this sample the table shows 90,000 to 130,000 clones, about 71% of which occur a single time. The top ten clonotypes cover 24% of the sample. Sequencing input: memory CD8+ T cells sorted from blood. Per the publication, the cell subset or site label means: CD45RO+ cells pooled with CCR7-negative TemRA cells. The source of these receptors is a woman in her 30s in good health.

The chain combines TRBV2 with TRBJ1-5, with 10 positions matching TRBD1. Looked up from germline, CDR1 is SNHLY and CDR2 is FYNNEI. After removal of 6 bases from V and 6 bases from J, the junction contained 5 bases not matched to a gene. This CDR3 has 14 residues. The CDR3 is CASRGTGEGQPQHF. The CDR3 region has the DNA TGTGCCAGCAGGGGGACAGGGGAGGGTCAGCCCCAGCATTTT.

The genes are TRBV4-2 and TRBJ2-7; 10 positions match TRBD1. V was clipped by 0 bases and J by 4 bases; unmatched bases: 3. This CDR3 contains 15 residues. The germline CDR1 and CDR2 sequences are LGHNA and YNFKEQ. As DNA, the CDR3 is TGTGCCAGCAGCCAAGAACGGACAGGGGGTTACGAGCAGTACTTC. It encodes CASSQERTGGYEQYF.

The chain employs TRBV4-1 and TRBJ2-5, with D tentatively TRBD2 (5 bases). This CDR3 has 13 residues. Germline-derived CDR1 and CDR2 are MGHRA and YSYEKL. Trimming took 1 base from V and 11 from J, leaving 14 bases between them. This chain's CDR3 is CASSQGLEEEQYF. CDR3 nucleotides: TGCGCCAGCAGCCAAGGGTTAGAGGAGGAGCAGTACTTC.

The V gene is TRBV13, the J gene TRBJ2-1; 11 bases map to TRBD2. Germline lookup yields CDR1 PRHDT and CDR2 FYEKMQ (reference sequence). V trimming: 4 bases; J trimming: 6 bases; junction bases outside the gene matches: 5. The CDR3 is 15 amino acids. The CDR3 spells CASSSLAGDPNEQFF. In nucleotides, the CDR3 is TGTGCCAGCAGCTCACTAGCGGGAGACCCCAATGAGCAGTTCTTC.

This chain uses TRBV19 with TRBJ1-2; D possibly corresponds to TRBD1 (6 bases). V lost 7 bases and J 3 bases, leaving 18 bases between the germline ends. Germline values: CDR1 LNHDA, CDR2 SQIVND (reference sequence). The CDR3 is 15 residues long. The CDR3 spells CASTGGPRGDYGYTF. CDR3 nucleotide sequence: TGTGCCAGTACCGGGGGCCCCCGGGGGGACTATGGCTACACCTTC.

This chain uses TRBV29-1 with TRBJ2-7; D unclear. V was pared by 7 bases and J by 5 bases, with 12 bases between. There are 11 residues in the CDR3. The germline gives CDR1 SQVTM, CDR2 ANQGSEA. CDR3 sequence (DNA): TGCAGCGCAGTCTCAGAAGACGAGCAGTACTTC. Protein product: CSAVSEDEQYF.

This rearrangement joins TRBV13 to TRBJ1-1; D is undetermined. Trimming removed 4 bases from V and 0 bases from J, with 12 bases in between. Germline CDR1 and CDR2: PRHDT and FYEKMQ (reference sequence). The CDR3 totals 15 residues. The CDR3 DNA reads TGTGCCAGCAGCTCCCGGGCCTTCATGAACACTGAAGCTTTCTTT. Translating gives CASSSRAFMNTEAFF. Looking up the rest from reference TRBV13 and TRBJ1-1 gives the full variable domain: AAGVIQSPRHLIKEKRETATLKCYPIPRHDTVYWYQQGPGQDPQFLISFYEKMQSDKGSIPDRFSAQQFSDYHSELNMSSLELGDSALYFCASSSRAFMNTEAFFGQGTRLTVV.

This chain uses TRBV11-2 with TRBJ2-7; no clear D gene. Germline V lookup: CDR1 SGHAT, CDR2 FQNNGV. The V gene lost 7 bases and the J gene lost 6 bases, with 13 bases spanning the gap. The CDR3 totals 12 residues. CDR3 coding DNA: TGTGCCAGCACCCAGACCCTGGTCGAGCAGTACTTC. Translation gives CASTQTLVEQYF.

This clone was detected a few times. V is TRBV25-1 and J is TRBJ2-1; 8 bases agree with TRBD2. V shed 0 bases and J 3 bases; nucleotides not matched to a gene: 10. CDR3 length: 18 amino acids. The germline V gene has CDR1 MGHDK and CDR2 SYGVNS. The CDR3 DNA sequence: TGTGCCAGCAGTGAATACGGGCTAGCGGGCTTCTGCTACAATGAGCAGTTCTTC. This translates into CASSEYGLAGFCYNEQFF.

The gene calls are TRBV15 and TRBJ2-1, with TRBD1 identical over 10 bases. V gave up 4 bases and J gave up 3 bases; unmatched junction bases: 3. CDR1 LNHNV and CDR2 YYDKDF come from the germline V gene (reference sequence). CDR3 length: 15 residues. The CDR3 region is CATSTGTGDYNEQFF. Here the CDR3 DNA reads TGTGCCACCAGCACCGGGACAGGGGACTACAATGAGCAGTTCTTC.

V usage is TRBV19 and J usage is TRBJ1-5; maybe TRBD1 (5 bases). V was trimmed by 1 base and J by 9 bases, leaving 16 bases between them. CDR1 and CDR2 from the germline V gene are LNHDA and SQIVND (reference sequence). There are 15 residues in the CDR3. CDR3 coding DNA: TGTGCCAGTAGTATAGCGGGCGGGGGACGTTCGCCCCAGCATTTT. Translating gives CASSIAGGGRSPQHF. Variable domain in full (rest from reference TRBV19 and TRBJ1-5): DGGITQSPKYLFRKEGQNVTLSCEQNLNHDAMYWYRQDPGQGLRLIYYSQIVNDFQKGDIAEGYSVSREKKESFPLTVTSAQKNPTAFYLCASSIAGGGRSPQHFGDGTRLSIL.

The chain couples TRBV2 to TRBJ1-2, with TRBD1 matching 7 bases. Trimming cost V 5 bases and J 0 bases; bases outside gene matches: 6. The CDR3 runs 15 residues. Germline CDR1 reads SNHLY; CDR2 reads FYNNEI. The CDR3 DNA reads TGTGCCAGCAGTAAGTACAGGGGAGCTAACTATGGCTACACCTTC. This gives the protein CASSKYRGANYGYTF.

V is TRBV9 and J is TRBJ1-2; 7 bases map to TRBD1. Germline trimming cut 0 bases from V and 2 bases from J; bases unmatched to any gene: 4. The CDR3 spans 15 residues. CDR1 is SGDLS and CDR2 is YYNGEE in the germline V gene. The CDR3 is CASSVDGTDNYGYTF. In DNA form, the CDR3 reads TGTGCCAGCAGCGTAGACGGGACAGACAACTATGGCTACACCTTC.

The rearrangement joins TRBV28 to TRBJ2-7; 7 bases line up with TRBD2. Germline CDR1 reads MDHEN; CDR2 reads SYDVKM. Germline trimming cut 3 bases from V and 3 bases from J; bases unmatched to any gene: 17. The CDR3 runs 18 residues. In DNA, the CDR3 is TGTGCCAGCAGTTTTTTCGCGTTTGGGTTGCGGGAGAACTACGAGCAGTACTTC. Translated: CASSFFAFGLRENYEQYF.

This clone has at least ten counts. V gene TRBV19 combines with J gene TRBJ2-1; D not certain. The V and J ends lost 8 bases and 0 bases respectively, with 8 bases between them. In germline, CDR1 is LNHDA, CDR2 SQIVND (reference sequence). The CDR3 is 13 residues long. CDR3 nucleotide sequence: TGTGCCAGTGGCCCGAGCTCCTACAATGAGCAGTTCTTC. The encoded protein is CASGPSSYNEQFF.

The J gene is TRBJ2-1, the V gene TRBV28; the match to TRBD2 covers 8 bases. Germline lookup yields CDR1 MDHEN and CDR2 SYDVKM. The CDR3 is 21 residues long. The V segment lost 4 bases and the J segment 6 bases; nucleotides outside the gene matches: 26. The CDR3: CASSSYPFLDLLTSVVNEQFF. The CDR3 DNA follows: TGTGCCAGCAGTTCATACCCTTTCCTTGACCTATTGACTAGCGTTGTCAATGAGCAGTTCTTC.

This clone was seen repeatedly, ten times or more. The chain uses TRBV6-4 and TRBJ2-3; the match to TRBD2 covers 9 bases. The germline V gene encodes CDR1 MRHNA and CDR2 SNTAGT. CDR3 length equals 16 residues. Germline trimming cut 2 bases from V and 5 bases from J; bases unmatched to any gene: 8. CDR3 residues: CASSDGAGGPVDTQYF. CDR3 nucleotides: TGTGCCAGCAGTGACGGGGCGGGAGGGCCGGTAGATACGCAGTATTTT.

The chain employs TRBV5-1 and TRBJ2-7; perhaps TRBD1 as D (5 bases). Trimming pared 4 bases from V and 3 bases from J, leaving 17 bases between. From germline, CDR1 is SGHRS and CDR2 YFSETQ. The CDR3 has 15 residues. The DNA of the CDR3 is TGCGCCAGCAGCATTGGTAGGGGATTGAGCTACGAGCAGTACTTC. It yields the protein CASSIGRGLSYEQYF.

The gene calls are TRBV11-2 and TRBJ2-1, with TRBD2 as a possible D gene (7 bases). The length of the CDR3 is 19 residues. Trimming took 4 bases from V and 10 from J, leaving 32 bases between them. The germline V gene encodes CDR1 SGHAT and CDR2 FQNNGV. The CDR3 DNA is TGTGCCAGCAGCTCCCCGAGGGGGGGGGCAGATCGACGCGGGCCCGAGCAGTTCTTC. This translates into CASSSPRGGADRRGPEQFF.

The gene calls are TRBV5-1 and TRBJ1-2, with a weak D call TRBD1 (5 bases). Between the trimmed V and J ends, which lost 0 bases and 8 bases, there was a span of 11 bases. Germline CDR1 is SGHRS and CDR2 is YFSETQ. The CDR3 runs to 13 residues. The CDR3 DNA follows: TGCGCCAGCAGCTTGGATGGGGCGGTCGGCTACACCTTC. This encodes CASSLDGAVGYTF. Supplemented by reference TRBV5-1 and TRBJ1-2, the full variable domain reads KAGVTQTPRYLIKTRGQQVTLSCSPISGHRSVSWYQQTPGQGLQFLFEYFSETQRNKGNFPGRFSGRQFSNSRSEMNVSTLELGDSALYLCASSLDGAVGYTFGSGTRLTVV.